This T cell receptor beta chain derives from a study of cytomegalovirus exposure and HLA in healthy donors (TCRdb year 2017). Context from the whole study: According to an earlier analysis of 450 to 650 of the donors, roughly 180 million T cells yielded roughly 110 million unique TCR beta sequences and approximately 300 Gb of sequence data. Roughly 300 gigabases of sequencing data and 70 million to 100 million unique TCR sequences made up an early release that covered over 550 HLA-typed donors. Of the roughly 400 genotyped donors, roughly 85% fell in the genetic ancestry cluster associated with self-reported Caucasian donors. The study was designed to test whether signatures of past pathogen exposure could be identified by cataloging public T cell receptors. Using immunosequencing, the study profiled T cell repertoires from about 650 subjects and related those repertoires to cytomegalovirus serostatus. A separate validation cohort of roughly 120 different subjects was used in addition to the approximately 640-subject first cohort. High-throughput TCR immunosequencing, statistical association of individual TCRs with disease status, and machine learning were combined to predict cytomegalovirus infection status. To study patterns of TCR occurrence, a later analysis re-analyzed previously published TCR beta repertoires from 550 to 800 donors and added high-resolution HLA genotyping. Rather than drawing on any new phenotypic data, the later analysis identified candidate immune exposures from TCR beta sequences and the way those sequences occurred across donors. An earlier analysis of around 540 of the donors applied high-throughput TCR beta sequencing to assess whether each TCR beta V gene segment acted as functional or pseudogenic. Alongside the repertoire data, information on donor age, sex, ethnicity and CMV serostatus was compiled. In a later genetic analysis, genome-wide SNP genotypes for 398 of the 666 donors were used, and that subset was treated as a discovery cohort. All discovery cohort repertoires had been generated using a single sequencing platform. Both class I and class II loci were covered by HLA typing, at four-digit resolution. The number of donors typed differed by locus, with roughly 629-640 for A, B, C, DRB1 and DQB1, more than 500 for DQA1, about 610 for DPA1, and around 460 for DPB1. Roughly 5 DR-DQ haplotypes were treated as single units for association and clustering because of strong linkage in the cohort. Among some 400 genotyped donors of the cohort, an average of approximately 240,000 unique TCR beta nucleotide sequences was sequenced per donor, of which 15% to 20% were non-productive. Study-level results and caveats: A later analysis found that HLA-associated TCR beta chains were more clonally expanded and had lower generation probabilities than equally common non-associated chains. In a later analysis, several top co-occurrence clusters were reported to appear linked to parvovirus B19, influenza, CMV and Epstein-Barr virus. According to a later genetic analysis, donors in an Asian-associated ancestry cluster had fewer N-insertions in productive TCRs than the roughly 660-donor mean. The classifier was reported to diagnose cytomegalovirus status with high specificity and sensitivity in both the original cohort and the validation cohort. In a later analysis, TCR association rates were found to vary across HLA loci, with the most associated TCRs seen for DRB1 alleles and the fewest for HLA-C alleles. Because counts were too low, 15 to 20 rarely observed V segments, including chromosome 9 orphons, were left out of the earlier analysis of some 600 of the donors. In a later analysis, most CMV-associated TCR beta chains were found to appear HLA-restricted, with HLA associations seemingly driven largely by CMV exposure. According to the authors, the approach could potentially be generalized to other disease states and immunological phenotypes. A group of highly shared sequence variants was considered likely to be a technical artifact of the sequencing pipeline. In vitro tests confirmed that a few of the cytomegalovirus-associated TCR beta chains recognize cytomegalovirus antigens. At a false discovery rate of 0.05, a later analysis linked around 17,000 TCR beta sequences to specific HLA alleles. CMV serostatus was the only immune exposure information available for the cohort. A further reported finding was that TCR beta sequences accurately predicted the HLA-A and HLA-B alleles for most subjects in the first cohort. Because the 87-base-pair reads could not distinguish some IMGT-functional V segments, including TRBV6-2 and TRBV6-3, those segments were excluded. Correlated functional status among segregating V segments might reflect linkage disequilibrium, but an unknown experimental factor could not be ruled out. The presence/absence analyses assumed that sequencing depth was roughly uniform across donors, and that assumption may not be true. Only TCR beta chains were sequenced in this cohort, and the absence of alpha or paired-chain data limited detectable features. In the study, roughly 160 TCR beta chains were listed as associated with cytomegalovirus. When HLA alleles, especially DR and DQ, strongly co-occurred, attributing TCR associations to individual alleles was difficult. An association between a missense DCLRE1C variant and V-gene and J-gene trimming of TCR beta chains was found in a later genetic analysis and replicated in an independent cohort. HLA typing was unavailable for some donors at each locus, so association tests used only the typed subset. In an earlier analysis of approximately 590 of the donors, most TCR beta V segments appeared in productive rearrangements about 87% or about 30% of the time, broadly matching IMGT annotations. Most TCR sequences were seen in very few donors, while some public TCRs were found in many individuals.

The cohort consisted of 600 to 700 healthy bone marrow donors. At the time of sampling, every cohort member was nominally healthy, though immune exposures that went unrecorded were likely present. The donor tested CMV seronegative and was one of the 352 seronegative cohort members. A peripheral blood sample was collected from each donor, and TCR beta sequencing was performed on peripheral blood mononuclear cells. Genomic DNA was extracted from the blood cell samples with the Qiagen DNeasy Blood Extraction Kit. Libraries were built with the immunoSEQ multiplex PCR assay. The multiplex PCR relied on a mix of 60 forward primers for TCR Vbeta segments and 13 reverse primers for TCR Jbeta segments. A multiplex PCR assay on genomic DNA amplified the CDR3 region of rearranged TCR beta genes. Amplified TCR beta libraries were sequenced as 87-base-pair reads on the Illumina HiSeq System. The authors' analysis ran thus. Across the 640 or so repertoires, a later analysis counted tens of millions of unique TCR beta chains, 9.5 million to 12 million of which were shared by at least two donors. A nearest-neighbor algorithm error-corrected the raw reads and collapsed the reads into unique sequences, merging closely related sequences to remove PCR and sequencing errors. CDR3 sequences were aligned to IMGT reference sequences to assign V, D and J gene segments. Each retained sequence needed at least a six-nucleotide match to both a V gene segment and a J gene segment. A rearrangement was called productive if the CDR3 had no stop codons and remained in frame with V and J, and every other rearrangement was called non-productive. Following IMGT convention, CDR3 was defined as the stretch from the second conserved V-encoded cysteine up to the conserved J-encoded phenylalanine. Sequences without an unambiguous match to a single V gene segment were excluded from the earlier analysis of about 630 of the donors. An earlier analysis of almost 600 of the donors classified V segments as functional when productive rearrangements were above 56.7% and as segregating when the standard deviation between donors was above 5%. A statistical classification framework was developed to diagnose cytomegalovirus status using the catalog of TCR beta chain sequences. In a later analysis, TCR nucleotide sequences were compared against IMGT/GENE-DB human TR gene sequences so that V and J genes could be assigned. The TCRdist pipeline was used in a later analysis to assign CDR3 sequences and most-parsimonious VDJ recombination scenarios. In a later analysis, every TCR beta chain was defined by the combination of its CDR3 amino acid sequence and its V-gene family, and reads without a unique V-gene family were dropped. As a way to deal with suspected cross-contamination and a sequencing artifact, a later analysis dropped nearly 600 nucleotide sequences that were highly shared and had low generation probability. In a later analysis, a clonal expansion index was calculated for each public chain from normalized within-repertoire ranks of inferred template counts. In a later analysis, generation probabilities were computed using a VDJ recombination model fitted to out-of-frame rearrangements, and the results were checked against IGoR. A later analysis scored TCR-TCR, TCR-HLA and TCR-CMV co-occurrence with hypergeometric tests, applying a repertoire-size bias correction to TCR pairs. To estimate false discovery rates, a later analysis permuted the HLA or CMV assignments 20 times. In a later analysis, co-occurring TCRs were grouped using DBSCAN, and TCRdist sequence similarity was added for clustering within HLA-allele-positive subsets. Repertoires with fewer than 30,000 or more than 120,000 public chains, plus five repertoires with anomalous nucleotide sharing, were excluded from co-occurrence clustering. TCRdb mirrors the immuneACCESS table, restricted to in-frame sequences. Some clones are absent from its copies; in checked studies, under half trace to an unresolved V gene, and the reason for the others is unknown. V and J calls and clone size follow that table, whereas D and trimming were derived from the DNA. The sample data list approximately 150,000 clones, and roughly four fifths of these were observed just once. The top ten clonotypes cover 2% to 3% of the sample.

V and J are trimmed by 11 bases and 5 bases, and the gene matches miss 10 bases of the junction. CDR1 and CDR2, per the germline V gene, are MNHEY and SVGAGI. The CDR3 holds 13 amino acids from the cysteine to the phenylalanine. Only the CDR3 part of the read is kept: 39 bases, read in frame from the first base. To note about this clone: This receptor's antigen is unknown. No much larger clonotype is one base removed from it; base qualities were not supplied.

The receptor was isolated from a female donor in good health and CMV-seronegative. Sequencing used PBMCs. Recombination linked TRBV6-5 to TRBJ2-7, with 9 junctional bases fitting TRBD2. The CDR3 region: CAGQREAAHEQYF. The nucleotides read TGTGCCGGCCAGCGGGAGGCGGCCCACGAGCAGTACTTC.